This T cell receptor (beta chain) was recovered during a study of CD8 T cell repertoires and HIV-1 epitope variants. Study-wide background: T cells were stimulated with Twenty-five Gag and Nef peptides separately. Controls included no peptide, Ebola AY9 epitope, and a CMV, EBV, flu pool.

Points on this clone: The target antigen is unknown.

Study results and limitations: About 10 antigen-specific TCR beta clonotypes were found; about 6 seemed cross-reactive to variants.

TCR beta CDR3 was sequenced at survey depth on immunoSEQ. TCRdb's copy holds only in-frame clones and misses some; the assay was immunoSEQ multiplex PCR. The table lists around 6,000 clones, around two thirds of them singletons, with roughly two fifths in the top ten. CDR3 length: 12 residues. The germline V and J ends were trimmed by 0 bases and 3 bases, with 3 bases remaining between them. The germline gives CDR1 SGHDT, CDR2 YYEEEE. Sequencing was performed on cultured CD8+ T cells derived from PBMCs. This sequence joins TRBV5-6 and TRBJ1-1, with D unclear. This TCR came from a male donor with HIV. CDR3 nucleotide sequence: TGTGCCAGCAGCTTGGTGGACACTGAAGCTTTCTTT. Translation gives CASSLVDTEAFF.